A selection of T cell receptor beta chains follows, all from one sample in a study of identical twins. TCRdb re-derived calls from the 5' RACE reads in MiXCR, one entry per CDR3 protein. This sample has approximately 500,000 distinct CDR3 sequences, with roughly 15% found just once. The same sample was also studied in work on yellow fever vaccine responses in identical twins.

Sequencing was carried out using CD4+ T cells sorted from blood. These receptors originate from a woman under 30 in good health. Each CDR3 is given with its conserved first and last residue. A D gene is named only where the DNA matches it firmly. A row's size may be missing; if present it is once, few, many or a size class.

cdr3_nt: TGTGCCAGCAGCGTAGAGGGGCTCACAGATACGCAGTATTTT
cdr3_aa: CASSVEGLTDTQYF
clone_size: -
d_call: -
j_call: TRBJ2-3
v_call: TRBV9

cdr3_nt: TGTGCCAGCTACAGGGGATGGGACACTGAAGCTTTCTTT
cdr3_aa: CASYRGWDTEAFF
clone_size: -
d_call: TRBD1
j_call: TRBJ1-1
v_call: TRBV7-9

cdr3_nt: TGTGCCAGCAGTTTAAATCAGGGGGTTGATGAGCAGTTCTTC
cdr3_aa: CASSLNQGVDEQFF
clone_size: -
d_call: TRBD1
j_call: TRBJ2-1
v_call: TRBV12-3/TRBV12-4

cdr3_nt: TGTGCCAGCAGCGGTAGCGGGAGGGGCCTCAATGAGCAGTTCTTC
cdr3_aa: CASSGSGRGLNEQFF
clone_size: -
d_call: TRBD2
j_call: TRBJ2-1
v_call: TRBV7-3

cdr3_nt: TGTGCCAGCAGTGAGCGGGAGACAGATACGCAGTATTTT
cdr3_aa: CASSERETDTQYF
clone_size: -
d_call: TRBD2
j_call: TRBJ2-3
v_call: TRBV6-4

cdr3_nt: TGTGCCAGCAGCGCAGGGACAGGGGTGAACGAGCAGTACTTC
cdr3_aa: CASSAGTGVNEQYF
clone_size: -
d_call: TRBD1
j_call: TRBJ2-7
v_call: TRBV9

cdr3_nt: TGCGCCAGCAGCTACCCCCAGGGATCCGCAGATACGCAGTATTTT
cdr3_aa: CASSYPQGSADTQYF
clone_size: few
d_call: -
j_call: TRBJ2-3
v_call: TRBV4-1

cdr3_nt: TGTGCCAGCAGTCCAGTCGGGGGGCTTAGCACCGGGGAGCTGTTTTTT
cdr3_aa: CASSPVGGLSTGELFF
clone_size: few
d_call: -
j_call: TRBJ2-2
v_call: TRBV12-3/TRBV12-4

cdr3_nt: TGCGCCAGCAGCTGGGGGCAGGACTATGGCTACACCTTC
cdr3_aa: CASSWGQDYGYTF
clone_size: few
d_call: -
j_call: TRBJ1-2
v_call: TRBV5-1

cdr3_nt: TGTGCCAGCTCTCACCCTAACTATGGCTACACCTTC
cdr3_aa: CASSHPNYGYTF
clone_size: many
d_call: -
j_call: TRBJ1-2
v_call: TRBV18

cdr3_nt: TGTGCCAGCAGCTTAGACCTAGCCCACAATGAGCAGTTCTTC
cdr3_aa: CASSLDLAHNEQFF
clone_size: few
d_call: -
j_call: TRBJ2-1
v_call: TRBV11-2

cdr3_nt: TGTGCCAGCAGACGAACAGGTCAAGAGACCCAGTACTTC
cdr3_aa: CASRRTGQETQYF
clone_size: many
d_call: -
j_call: TRBJ2-5
v_call: TRBV7-9

cdr3_nt: TGCAGCGTCCAAGGCCAGGGTAGTCTGGGGGCCAACGTCCTGACTTTC
cdr3_aa: CSVQGQGSLGANVLTF
clone_size: -
d_call: -
j_call: TRBJ2-6
v_call: TRBV29-1

cdr3_nt: TGCTGTGCTAGAGACCCCCGACAGGCCGGCCCCGATACGCAGTATTTT
cdr3_aa: CCARDPRQAGPDTQYF
clone_size: once
d_call: -
j_call: TRBJ2-3
v_call: TRBV20-1

cdr3_nt: TGTGCCAGCACTCCAATCGGGATAGTGGCGGATGAGCAGTTCTTC
cdr3_aa: CASTPIGIVADEQFF
clone_size: few
d_call: -
j_call: TRBJ2-1
v_call: TRBV28

cdr3_nt: TGCAGTGCTGGGACTAGTCCGGGGGAGACCCAGTACTTC
cdr3_aa: CSAGTSPGETQYF
clone_size: many
d_call: TRBD2
j_call: TRBJ2-5
v_call: TRBV20-1

cdr3_nt: TGTGCCATCAGCGGGGACAGGGGGCAGGGTCAGCCCCAGCATTTT
cdr3_aa: CAISGDRGQGQPQHF
clone_size: many
d_call: TRBD1
j_call: TRBJ1-5
v_call: TRBV10-3

cdr3_nt: TGTGCCAGCAGTCTGGACTACCGATCCTACAATGAGCAGTTCTTC
cdr3_aa: CASSLDYRSYNEQFF
clone_size: -
d_call: -
j_call: TRBJ2-1
v_call: TRBV12-3/TRBV12-4

cdr3_nt: TGCAGTGCTGCTCTAGCGGGAGACTCCTACGAGCAGTACTTC
cdr3_aa: CSAALAGDSYEQYF
clone_size: few
d_call: TRBD2
j_call: TRBJ2-7
v_call: TRBV20-1

cdr3_nt: TGCGCCAGCAGCTACCTTGGCGGGACAGGGGGCACCGGGGAGCTGTTTTTT
cdr3_aa: CASSYLGGTGGTGELFF
clone_size: -
d_call: TRBD1
j_call: TRBJ2-2
v_call: TRBV5-1

cdr3_nt: TGTGCCATCAGTGGACAGGATGACTATGGCTACACCTTC
cdr3_aa: CAISGQDDYGYTF
clone_size: many
d_call: -
j_call: TRBJ1-2
v_call: TRBV10-3

cdr3_nt: TGTGCCAGCAGCGCCGGTCCTGAAGCTTTCTTT
cdr3_aa: CASSAGPEAFF
clone_size: once
d_call: -
j_call: TRBJ1-1
v_call: TRBV7-9

cdr3_nt: TGTGCCACCAGCAGAAGGGGTCTAGGATTCTACGAGCAGTACTTC
cdr3_aa: CATSRRGLGFYEQYF
clone_size: -
d_call: -
j_call: TRBJ2-7
v_call: TRBV15

cdr3_nt: TGTGCCAGCACATACGAGACTAGCTCCTACAATGAGCAGTTCTTC
cdr3_aa: CASTYETSSYNEQFF
clone_size: few
d_call: -
j_call: TRBJ2-1
v_call: TRBV7-2

cdr3_nt: TGTGCCAGTACTGCTCCGAACTATGGCTACACCTTC
cdr3_aa: CASTAPNYGYTF
clone_size: few
d_call: -
j_call: TRBJ1-2
v_call: TRBV19

cdr3_nt: TGCAGTGCCAGGATGGTTCCGGATGGATACGAGCAGTACTTC
cdr3_aa: CSARMVPDGYEQYF
clone_size: -
d_call: -
j_call: TRBJ2-7
v_call: TRBV20-1

cdr3_nt: TGTGCCAGTAGTATCTCCGGACAGGGGAATTATCAGCCCCAGCATTTT
cdr3_aa: CASSISGQGNYQPQHF
clone_size: few
d_call: TRBD1
j_call: TRBJ1-5
v_call: TRBV19

cdr3_nt: TGTGCCAGCAGCCTGACGGTGGCAGCTAATGAAAAACTGTTTTTT
cdr3_aa: CASSLTVAANEKLFF
clone_size: -
d_call: -
j_call: TRBJ1-4
v_call: TRBV11-3

cdr3_nt: TGTGCCAGCAGCTTAGAAGGTCGACAGGGCAACTATGGCTACACCTTC
cdr3_aa: CASSLEGRQGNYGYTF
clone_size: -
d_call: TRBD1
j_call: TRBJ1-2
v_call: TRBV11-3

cdr3_nt: TGCAGTGCTAACCGGGACCCTGGCTACAATGAGCAGTTCTTC
cdr3_aa: CSANRDPGYNEQFF
clone_size: few
d_call: -
j_call: TRBJ2-1
v_call: TRBV20-1

cdr3_nt: TGTGCCAGCAGCGGGACAGAGCGGGCCGGGGAGCTGTTTTTT
cdr3_aa: CASSGTERAGELFF
clone_size: -
d_call: -
j_call: TRBJ2-2
v_call: TRBV12-3/TRBV12-4

cdr3_nt: TGTGCCAGCAGCTCTAGGGGCCCCAGCACAGATACGCAGTATTTT
cdr3_aa: CASSSRGPSTDTQYF
clone_size: once
d_call: -
j_call: TRBJ2-3
v_call: TRBV7-2

cdr3_nt: TGTGCCAGCAAAGGGCGGCGGCAGGGGGATGAAAAACTGTTTTTT
cdr3_aa: CASKGRRQGDEKLFF
clone_size: -
d_call: TRBD1
j_call: TRBJ1-4
v_call: TRBV2

cdr3_nt: TGTGCCAGCAACAGGGACAGTAATTCACCCCTCCACTTT
cdr3_aa: CASNRDSNSPLHF
clone_size: many
d_call: TRBD1
j_call: TRBJ1-6
v_call: TRBV12-3/TRBV12-4

cdr3_nt: TGTACCAGCAGCACGGGCCTTAGTGGGGATGAGCAGTTCTTC
cdr3_aa: CTSSTGLSGDEQFF
clone_size: -
d_call: -
j_call: TRBJ2-1
v_call: TRBV7-2

cdr3_nt: TGTGCCAGCAGCCAAGCCGGATACGGCAATCAGCCCCAGCATTTT
cdr3_aa: CASSQAGYGNQPQHF
clone_size: -
d_call: -
j_call: TRBJ1-5
v_call: TRBV3-1

cdr3_nt: TGTGCCAGCACCAAACTCCCTCGGTACAATGAGCAGTTCTTC
cdr3_aa: CASTKLPRYNEQFF
clone_size: -
d_call: -
j_call: TRBJ2-1
v_call: TRBV28

cdr3_nt: TGTGCCAGCAGTTACGGGTTTTCAAATTCACCCCTCCACTTT
cdr3_aa: CASSYGFSNSPLHF
clone_size: -
d_call: -
j_call: TRBJ1-6
v_call: TRBV6-5

cdr3_nt: TGTGCCAGCAGCTTTTCCGTATATAGCGAGCAGTTCTTC
cdr3_aa: CASSFSVYSEQFF
clone_size: -
d_call: -
j_call: TRBJ2-1
v_call: TRBV11-2

cdr3_nt: TGTGCCAGCAGCCCGCGAGGGACAGGGACCCTCTACAATGAGCAGTTCTTC
cdr3_aa: CASSPRGTGTLYNEQFF
clone_size: -
d_call: TRBD1
j_call: TRBJ2-1
v_call: TRBV7-8

cdr3_nt: TGTGCCAGCAGCTATCCTTACCTCTCGAACACCGGGGAGCTGTTTTTT
cdr3_aa: CASSYPYLSNTGELFF
clone_size: -
d_call: -
j_call: TRBJ2-2
v_call: TRBV28

cdr3_nt: TGTGCCAGCAGCCCCAGGGCTAGCGGGGATAGTGAGCAGTTCTTC
cdr3_aa: CASSPRASGDSEQFF
clone_size: few
d_call: TRBD2
j_call: TRBJ2-1
v_call: TRBV11-2

cdr3_nt: TGTGCCAGCAGCCTCCGGGACAGGCACCTCGAGCAGTTCTTC
cdr3_aa: CASSLRDRHLEQFF
clone_size: -
d_call: TRBD1
j_call: TRBJ2-1
v_call: TRBV28

cdr3_nt: TGTGCCAGCAGCCCGGGGGGCCTTGATTACAATGAGCAGTTCTTC
cdr3_aa: CASSPGGLDYNEQFF
clone_size: -
d_call: -
j_call: TRBJ2-1
v_call: TRBV3-1

cdr3_nt: TGCAGTGCTAGAGAATTCGGAACAGGGCCTGAAGCTTTCTTT
cdr3_aa: CSAREFGTGPEAFF
clone_size: -
d_call: -
j_call: TRBJ1-1
v_call: TRBV20-1

cdr3_nt: TGTGCCAGCAGCTTAGGGACAGCCTATGAAAAACTGTTTTTT
cdr3_aa: CASSLGTAYEKLFF
clone_size: -
d_call: -
j_call: TRBJ1-4
v_call: TRBV7-8

cdr3_nt: TGTGCCAGCAGCCCCACGGACGGAACGAGCTCCTACAATGAGCAGTTCTTC
cdr3_aa: CASSPTDGTSSYNEQFF
clone_size: -
d_call: -
j_call: TRBJ2-1
v_call: TRBV7-9

cdr3_nt: TGTGCCAGCAGCCAAGCGGGGGCGGGCAACAATCAGCCCCAGCATTTT
cdr3_aa: CASSQAGAGNNQPQHF
clone_size: few
d_call: -
j_call: TRBJ1-5
v_call: TRBV4-2

cdr3_nt: TGTGCCAGCAGTTACCAGGGGGTCTTCGGTGAGCAGTTCTTC
cdr3_aa: CASSYQGVFGEQFF
clone_size: many
d_call: TRBD1
j_call: TRBJ2-1
v_call: TRBV12-3/TRBV12-4

cdr3_nt: TGTGCCAGCAGTTCCATCGTCTATGGCTACACCTTC
cdr3_aa: CASSSIVYGYTF
clone_size: few
d_call: -
j_call: TRBJ1-2
v_call: TRBV12-3/TRBV12-4